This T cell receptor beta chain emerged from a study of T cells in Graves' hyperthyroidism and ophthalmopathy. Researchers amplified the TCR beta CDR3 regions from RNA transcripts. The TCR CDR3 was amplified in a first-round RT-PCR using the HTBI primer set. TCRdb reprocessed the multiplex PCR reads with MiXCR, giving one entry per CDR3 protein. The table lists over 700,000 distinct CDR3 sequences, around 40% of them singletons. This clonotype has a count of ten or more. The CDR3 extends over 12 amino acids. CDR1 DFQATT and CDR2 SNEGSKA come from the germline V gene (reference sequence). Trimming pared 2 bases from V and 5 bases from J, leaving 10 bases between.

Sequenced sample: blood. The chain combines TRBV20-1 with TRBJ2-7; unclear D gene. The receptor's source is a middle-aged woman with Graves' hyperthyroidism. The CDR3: CSARHRADEQYF. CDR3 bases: TGCAGTGCTAGACACCGGGCCGACGAGCAGTACTTC.